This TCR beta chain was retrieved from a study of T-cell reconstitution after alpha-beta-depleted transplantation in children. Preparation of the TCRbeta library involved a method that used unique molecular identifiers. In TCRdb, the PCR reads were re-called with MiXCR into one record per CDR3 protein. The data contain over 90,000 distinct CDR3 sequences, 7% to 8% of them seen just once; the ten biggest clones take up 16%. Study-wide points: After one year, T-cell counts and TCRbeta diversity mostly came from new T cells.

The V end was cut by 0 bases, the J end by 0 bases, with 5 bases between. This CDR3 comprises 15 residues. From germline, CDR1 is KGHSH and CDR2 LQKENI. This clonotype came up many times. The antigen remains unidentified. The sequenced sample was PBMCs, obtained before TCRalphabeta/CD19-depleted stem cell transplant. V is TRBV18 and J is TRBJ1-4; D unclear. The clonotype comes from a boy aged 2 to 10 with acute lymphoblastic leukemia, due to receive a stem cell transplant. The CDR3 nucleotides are TGTGCCAGCTCACCACCGGAAACAACTAATGAAAAACTGTTTTTT. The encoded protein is CASSPPETTNEKLFF.